Sequencing of this T cell receptor (beta chain) was carried out in a study of identical twins (dated by TCRdb to about 2016). About the full investigation: To test whether fetal clonotypes persist, this study deep-sequenced TCR alpha and beta repertoires from monozygotic twins, from unrelated adults of various ages, and from cord blood. To rule out contamination, replicate twin experiments were performed at different times with different library preparation protocols. General findings and caveats noted by the study authors: Compared with coincidental sharing between unrelated individuals, an excess of low generation-probability sequences was observed among out-of-frame TCR alpha sequences shared between twins. Abundant cord blood beta clonotypes had fewer insertions, young adult naive repertoires showed a similar but weaker trend, and memory repertoires showed no such trend. Zero-insertion analyses could be partly confounded by invariant T cells such as MAIT and iNKT, although diverse VJ usage argued against such confounding for most clonotypes. A weaker excess of twin sharing was found in beta out-of-frame sequences because the signal-to-noise ratio was lowered by fewer shared sequences. Conclusions relied on cross-sectional statistical analysis, since the same donors could not be followed over many years. In monozygotic twins, out-of-frame TCR alpha sharing was systematically underestimated by recombination models, although the models agreed with sharing between unrelated individuals.

All donors were healthy Caucasians. Three unrelated non-twin adults were additionally sequenced: a male aged 18 to 29, a male aged 50 to 60 and a female aged 50 to 60. Miltenyi CD45RO+ enrichment and human naive T-cell isolation kits were used to isolate memory (CD45RO+) and naive T cells from PBMC. Libraries were built with 5' RACE. Sequencing instrument: Illumina HiSeq 2000. A universal primer binding site was added through template switching, and the final cDNA carried a unique molecular identifier so that TCR cDNA molecules could be counted accurately. First-strand cDNA for TCR alpha and beta chains was synthesized from specific primers in the conserved constant-segment region. To control for contamination, each cDNA library was double barcoded with a SMART-Mk sample barcode plus Illumina barcodes. TruSeq adapter sequences, together with Illumina sample barcodes, were added in two successive PCR steps. TCR alpha and beta cDNA libraries were sequenced on the Illumina HiSeq platform with custom primers. The study's processing was this. Unique molecular identifiers were extracted from raw reads with MiGEC, and CDR3 positions were determined with MiXCR. Recombination models were inferred per individual with the repgenHMM and IGoR tools using an EM algorithm. Shared clonotypes were analyzed with the tcR package in R, and sharing was normalized by the product of cloneset sizes. Out-of-frame nonproductive sequences were analyzed to study raw recombination free of thymic and clonal selection effects. The raw public reads went through TCRdb reprocessing: fastp at Q25, MiXCR clone calling, in-frame beta chains kept. Rows with one shared CDR3 protein collapse into an entry with the most common genes and DNA. For this entry, the V and J calls and clone size follow TCRdb and not the study's own pipeline. The table for this sample lists about 340,000 distinct CDR3 sequences; approximately 8.7% of them were counted only once. Jointly, the top ten make up under 9.5% of the sample.

The germline V gene (reference sequence) supplies CDR1 DFQATT and CDR2 SNEGSKA. The CDR3 covers 13 residues, taking in both the cysteine and the phenylalanine. The retained sequence is limited to the CDR3, 39 bases, with the frame set at the first base. This clonotype came up a few times. Its antigen remains unidentified. Per-nucleotide qualities are absent, and no much larger clonotype sits a single base away. Sequenced sample: naive T cells sorted from blood. The meaning of the sample's cell subset or site label: cells isolated with a human naive T-cell isolation kit. Here the chain combines TRBV20-1 and TRBJ1-5; no D gene call is confident. The origin of this receptor is a woman aged 45-59 years in good health. Here is the DNA: TGCAGCGCAAATAAAGACGCGGGCCAGCCCCAGCATTTT. Its protein is CSANKDAGQPQHF.